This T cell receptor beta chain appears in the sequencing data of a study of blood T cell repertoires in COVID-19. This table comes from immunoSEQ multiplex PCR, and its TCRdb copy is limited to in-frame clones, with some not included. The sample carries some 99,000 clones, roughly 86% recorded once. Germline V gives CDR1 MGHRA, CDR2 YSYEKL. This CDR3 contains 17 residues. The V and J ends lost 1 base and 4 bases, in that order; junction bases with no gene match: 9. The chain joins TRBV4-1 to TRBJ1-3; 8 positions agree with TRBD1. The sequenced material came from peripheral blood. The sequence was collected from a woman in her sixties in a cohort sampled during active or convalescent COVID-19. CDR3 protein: CASSQGAQGGGGNTIYF. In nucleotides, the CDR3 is TGCGCCAGCAGCCAAGGGGCACAGGGGGGTGGAGGAAACACCATATATTTT.